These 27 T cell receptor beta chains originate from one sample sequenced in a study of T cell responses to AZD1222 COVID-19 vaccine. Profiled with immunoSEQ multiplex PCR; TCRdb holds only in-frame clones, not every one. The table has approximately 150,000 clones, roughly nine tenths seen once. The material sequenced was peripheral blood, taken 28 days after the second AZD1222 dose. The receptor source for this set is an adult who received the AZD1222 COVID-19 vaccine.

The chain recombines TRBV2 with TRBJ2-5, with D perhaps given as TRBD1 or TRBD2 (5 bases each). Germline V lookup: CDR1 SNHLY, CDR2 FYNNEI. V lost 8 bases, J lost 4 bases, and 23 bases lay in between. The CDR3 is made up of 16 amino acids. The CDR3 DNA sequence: TGTGCCAGCCCTAAAAGAGGGGACCCTTCGGTAGAGACCCAGTACTTC. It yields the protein CASPKRGDPSVETQYF. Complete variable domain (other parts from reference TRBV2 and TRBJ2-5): EPEVTQTPSHQVTQMGQEVILRCVPISNHLYFYWYRQILGQKVEFLVSFYNNEISEKSEIFDDQFSVERPDGSNFTLKIRSTKLEDSAMYFCASPKRGDPSVETQYFGPGTRLLVL.

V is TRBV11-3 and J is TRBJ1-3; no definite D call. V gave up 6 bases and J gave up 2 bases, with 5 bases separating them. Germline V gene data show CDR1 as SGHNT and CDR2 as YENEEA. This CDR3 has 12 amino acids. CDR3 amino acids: CASSSPGNTIYF. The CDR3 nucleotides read TGTGCCAGCAGTTCTCCTGGAAACACCATATATTTT.

The CDR3 DNA follows: TGTGCCAGCAGCTTGACTAGCGGGAGCAGGGAGCAGTTCTTC. This gives the protein CASSLTSGSREQFF. V usage is TRBV7-2 and J usage is TRBJ2-1; 12 bases map to TRBD2. The CDR3 totals 14 residues. Germline trimming cut 3 bases from V and 10 bases from J; bases unmatched to any gene: 4. Germline V lookup: CDR1 SGHTA, CDR2 FQGNSA.

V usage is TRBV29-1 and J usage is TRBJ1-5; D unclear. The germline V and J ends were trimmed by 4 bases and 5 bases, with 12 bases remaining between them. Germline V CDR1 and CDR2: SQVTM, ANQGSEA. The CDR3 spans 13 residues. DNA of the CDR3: TGCAGCGTTGTAGGAGGGAGGCATCAGCCCCAGCATTTT. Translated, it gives CSVVGGRHQPQHF.

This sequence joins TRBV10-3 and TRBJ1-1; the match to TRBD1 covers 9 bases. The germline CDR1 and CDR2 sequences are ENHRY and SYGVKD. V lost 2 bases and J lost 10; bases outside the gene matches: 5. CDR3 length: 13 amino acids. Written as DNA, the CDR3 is TGTGCCATCAGTGAGGGATCGGGACAGGGAGCTTTCTTT. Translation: CAISEGSGQGAFF.

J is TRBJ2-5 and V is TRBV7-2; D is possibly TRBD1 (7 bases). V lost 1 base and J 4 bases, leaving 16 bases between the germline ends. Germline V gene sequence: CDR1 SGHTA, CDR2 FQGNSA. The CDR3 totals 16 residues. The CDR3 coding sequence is TGTGCCAGCAGCTTAGATCCGGCAGGGGGAGGAGAGACCCAGTACTTC. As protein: CASSLDPAGGGETQYF.

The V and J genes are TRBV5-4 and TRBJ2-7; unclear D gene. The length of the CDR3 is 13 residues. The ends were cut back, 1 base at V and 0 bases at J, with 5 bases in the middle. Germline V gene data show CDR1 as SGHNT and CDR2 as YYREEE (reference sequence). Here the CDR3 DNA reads TGTGCCAGCAGCTTGTCCCCCTCCTACGAGCAGTACTTC. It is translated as CASSLSPSYEQYF.

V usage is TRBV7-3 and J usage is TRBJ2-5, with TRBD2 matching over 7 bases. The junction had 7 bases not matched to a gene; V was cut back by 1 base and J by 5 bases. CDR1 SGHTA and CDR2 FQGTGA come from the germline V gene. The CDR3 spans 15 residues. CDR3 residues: CASSLNPGGGETQYF. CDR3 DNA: TGTGCCAGCAGCTTAAACCCCGGGGGAGGGGAGACCCAGTACTTC.

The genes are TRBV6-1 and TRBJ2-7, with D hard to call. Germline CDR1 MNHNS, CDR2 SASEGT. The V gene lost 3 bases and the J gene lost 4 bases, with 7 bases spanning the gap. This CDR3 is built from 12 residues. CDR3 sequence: CASSDGSYEQYF. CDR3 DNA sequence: TGTGCCAGCAGTGATGGATCGTACGAGCAGTACTTC.

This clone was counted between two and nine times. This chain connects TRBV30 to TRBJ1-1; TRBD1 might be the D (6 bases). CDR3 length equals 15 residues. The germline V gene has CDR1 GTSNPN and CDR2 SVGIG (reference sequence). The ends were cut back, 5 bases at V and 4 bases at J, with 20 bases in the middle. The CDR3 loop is CAWEGGGGGFTEAFF. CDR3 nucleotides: TGTGCCTGGGAGGGGGGGGGCGGAGGATTCACTGAAGCTTTCTTT.

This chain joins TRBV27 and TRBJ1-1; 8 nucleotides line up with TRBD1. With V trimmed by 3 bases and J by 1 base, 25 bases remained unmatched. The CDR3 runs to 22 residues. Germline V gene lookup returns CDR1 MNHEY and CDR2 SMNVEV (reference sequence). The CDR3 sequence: CASSFPESTGTGHYGGNTEAFF. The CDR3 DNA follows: TGTGCCAGCAGTTTCCCTGAATCCACCGGGACAGGACATTATGGTGGGAACACTGAAGCTTTCTTT.

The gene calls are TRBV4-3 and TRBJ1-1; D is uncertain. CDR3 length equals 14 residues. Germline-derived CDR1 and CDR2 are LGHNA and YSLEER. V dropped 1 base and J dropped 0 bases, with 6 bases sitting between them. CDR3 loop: CASSQGALNTEAFF. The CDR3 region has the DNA TGCGCCAGCAGCCAAGGAGCGTTGAACACTGAAGCTTTCTTT.

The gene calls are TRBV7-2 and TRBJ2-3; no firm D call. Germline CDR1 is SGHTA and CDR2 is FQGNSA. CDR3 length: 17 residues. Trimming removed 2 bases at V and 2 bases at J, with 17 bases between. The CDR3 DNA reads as TGTGCCAGCAGCTTAAGGCGCCCGCTAGACTTCACAGATACGCAGTATTTT. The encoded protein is CASSLRRPLDFTDTQYF.

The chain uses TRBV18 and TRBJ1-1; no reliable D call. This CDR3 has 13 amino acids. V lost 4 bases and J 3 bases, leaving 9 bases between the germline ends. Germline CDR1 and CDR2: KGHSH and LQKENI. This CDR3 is CASSLSTDTEAFF. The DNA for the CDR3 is TGTGCCAGCTCACTCTCGACGGACACTGAAGCTTTCTTT.

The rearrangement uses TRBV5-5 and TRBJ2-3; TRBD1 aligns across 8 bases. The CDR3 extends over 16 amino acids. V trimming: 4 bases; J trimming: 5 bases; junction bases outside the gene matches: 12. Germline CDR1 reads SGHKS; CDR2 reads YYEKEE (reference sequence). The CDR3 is CASSLGQGIRLDTQYF. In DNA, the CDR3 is TGTGCCAGCAGCCTAGGACAGGGAATACGGTTAGATACGCAGTATTTT.

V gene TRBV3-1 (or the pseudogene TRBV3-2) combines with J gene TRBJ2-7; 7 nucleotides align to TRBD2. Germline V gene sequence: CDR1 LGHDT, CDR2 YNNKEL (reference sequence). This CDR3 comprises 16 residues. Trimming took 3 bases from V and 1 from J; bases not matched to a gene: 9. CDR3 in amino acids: CASSQGGGRRSYEQYF. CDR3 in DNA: TGTGCCAGCAGCCAGGGAGGCGGGAGACGTTCCTACGAGCAGTACTTC.

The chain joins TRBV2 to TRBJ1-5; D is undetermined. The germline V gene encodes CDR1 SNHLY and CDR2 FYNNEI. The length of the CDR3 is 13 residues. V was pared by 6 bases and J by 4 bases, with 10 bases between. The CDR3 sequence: CASSANPNQPQHF. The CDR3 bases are TGTGCCAGCAGCGCGAACCCAAATCAGCCCCAGCATTTT.

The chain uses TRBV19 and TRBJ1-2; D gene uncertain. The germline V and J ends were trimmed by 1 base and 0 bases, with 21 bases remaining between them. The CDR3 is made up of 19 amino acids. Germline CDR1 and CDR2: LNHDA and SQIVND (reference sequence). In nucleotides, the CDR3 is TGTGCCAGTAGTATAGCTAGCCCTAACTCGAGGCAAACTAACTATGGCTACACCTTC. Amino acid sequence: CASSIASPNSRQTNYGYTF.

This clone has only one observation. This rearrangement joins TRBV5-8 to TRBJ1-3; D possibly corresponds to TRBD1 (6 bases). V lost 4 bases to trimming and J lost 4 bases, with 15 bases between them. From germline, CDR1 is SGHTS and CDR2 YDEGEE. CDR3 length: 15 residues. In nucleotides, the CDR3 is TGTGCCAGCAGCCTTATAGGGGGATCCGGAAACACCATATATTTT. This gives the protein CASSLIGGSGNTIYF.

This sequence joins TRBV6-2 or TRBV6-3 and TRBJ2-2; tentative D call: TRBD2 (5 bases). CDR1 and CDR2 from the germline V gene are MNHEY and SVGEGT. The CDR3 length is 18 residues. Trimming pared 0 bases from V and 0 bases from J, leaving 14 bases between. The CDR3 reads CASSYSGNPLSNTGELFF. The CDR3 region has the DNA TGTGCCAGCAGTTACTCCGGGAACCCCCTCTCGAACACCGGGGAGCTGTTTTTT.

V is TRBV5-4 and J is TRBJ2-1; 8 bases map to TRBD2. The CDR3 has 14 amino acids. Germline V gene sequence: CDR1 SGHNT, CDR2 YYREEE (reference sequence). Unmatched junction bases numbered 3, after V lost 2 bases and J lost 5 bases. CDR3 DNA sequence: TGTGCCAGCAGCTTAGGACTAGCAGACAATGAGCAGTTCTTC. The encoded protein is CASSLGLADNEQFF.

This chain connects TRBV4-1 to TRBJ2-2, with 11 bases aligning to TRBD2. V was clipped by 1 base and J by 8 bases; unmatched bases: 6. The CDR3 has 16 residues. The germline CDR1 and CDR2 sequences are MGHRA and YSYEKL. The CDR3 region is CASSQALASGRGELFF. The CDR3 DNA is TGCGCCAGCAGCCAAGCTTTGGCTAGCGGGAGGGGGGAGCTGTTTTTT.

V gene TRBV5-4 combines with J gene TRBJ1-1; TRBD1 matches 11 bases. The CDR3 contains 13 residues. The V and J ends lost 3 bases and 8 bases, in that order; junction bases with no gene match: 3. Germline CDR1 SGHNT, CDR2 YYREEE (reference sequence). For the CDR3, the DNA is TGTGCCAGCAGCTGGGGACAGGGGGGAGAAGCTTTCTTT. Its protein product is CASSWGQGGEAFF. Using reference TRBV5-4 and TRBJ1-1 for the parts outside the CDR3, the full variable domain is ETGVTQSPTHLIKTRGQQVTLRCSSQSGHNTVSWYQQALGQGPQFIFQYYREEENGRGNFPPRFSGLQFPNYSSELNVNALELDDSALYLCASSWGQGGEAFFGQGTRLTVV.

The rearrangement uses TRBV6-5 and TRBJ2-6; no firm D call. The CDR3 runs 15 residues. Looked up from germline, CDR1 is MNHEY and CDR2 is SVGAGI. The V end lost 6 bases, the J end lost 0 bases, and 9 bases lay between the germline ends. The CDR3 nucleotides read TGTGCCAGCAGCGGCTCTAGCTCTGGGGCCAACGTCCTGACTTTC. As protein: CASSGSSSGANVLTF.

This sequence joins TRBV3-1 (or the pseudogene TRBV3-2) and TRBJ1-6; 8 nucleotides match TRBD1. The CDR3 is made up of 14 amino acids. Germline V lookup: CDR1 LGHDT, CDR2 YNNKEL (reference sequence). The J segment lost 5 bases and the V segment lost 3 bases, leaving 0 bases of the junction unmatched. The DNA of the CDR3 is TGTGCCAGCAGCCAGGGACAGGATAATTCACCCCTCCACTTT. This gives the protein CASSQGQDNSPLHF.

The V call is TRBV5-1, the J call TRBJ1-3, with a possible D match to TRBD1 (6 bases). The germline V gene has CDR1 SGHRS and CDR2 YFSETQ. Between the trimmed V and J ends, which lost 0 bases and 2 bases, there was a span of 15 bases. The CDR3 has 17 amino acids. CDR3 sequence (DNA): TGCGCCAGCAGCTTGGACGGTCTCGAGGGGGCTGGAAACACCATATATTTT. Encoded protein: CASSLDGLEGAGNTIYF.

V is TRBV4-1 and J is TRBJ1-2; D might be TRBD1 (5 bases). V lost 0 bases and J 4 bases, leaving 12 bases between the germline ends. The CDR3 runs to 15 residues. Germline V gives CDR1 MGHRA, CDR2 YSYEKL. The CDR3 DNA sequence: TGCGCCAGCAGCCAAGAAAGCAGGGCCCTCTATGGCTACACCTTC. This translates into CASSQESRALYGYTF.